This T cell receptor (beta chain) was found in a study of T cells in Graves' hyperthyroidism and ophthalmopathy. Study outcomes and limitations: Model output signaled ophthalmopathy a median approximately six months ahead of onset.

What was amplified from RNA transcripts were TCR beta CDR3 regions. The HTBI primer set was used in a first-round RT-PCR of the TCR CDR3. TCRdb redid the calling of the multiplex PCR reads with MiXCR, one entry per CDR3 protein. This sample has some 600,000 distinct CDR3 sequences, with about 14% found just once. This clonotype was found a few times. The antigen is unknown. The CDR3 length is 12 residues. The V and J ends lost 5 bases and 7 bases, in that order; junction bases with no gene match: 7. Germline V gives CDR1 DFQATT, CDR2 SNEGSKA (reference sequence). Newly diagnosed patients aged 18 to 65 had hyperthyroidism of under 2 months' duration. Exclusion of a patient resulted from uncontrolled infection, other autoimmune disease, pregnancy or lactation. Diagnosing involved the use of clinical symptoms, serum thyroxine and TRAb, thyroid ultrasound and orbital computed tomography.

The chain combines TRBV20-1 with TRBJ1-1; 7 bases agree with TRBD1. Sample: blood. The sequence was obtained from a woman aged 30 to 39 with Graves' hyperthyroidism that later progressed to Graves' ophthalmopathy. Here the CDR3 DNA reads TGCAGTGCTTCACAGGGGTTAGGTGAAGCTTTCTTT. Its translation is CSASQGLGEAFF.